The clone carrying this TCR beta chain was seen at least ten times. Its antigen is currently unknown. Carrying unique molecular identifiers, the cDNA also gained a universal primer site through template switching. MiXCR was run by TCRdb on the 5' RACE reads, yielding one entry per CDR3 protein. The sample has just over 450,000 distinct CDR3 sequences, approximately 15% seen once. Germline CDR1 is SQVTM and CDR2 is ANQGSEA. Trimming took 7 bases from V and 7 from J; bases not matched to a gene: 4. The CDR3 runs to 11 residues. These data originate in a study of identical twins. Notes on the study in general: Among beta out-of-frame sequences, excess sharing between twins appeared weaker. Memory repertoires lacked the insertion deficit that abundant cord blood beta clonotypes showed. Models predicted less out-of-frame TCR alpha sharing in monozygotic twins than was found.

The data were also submitted as part of a second study, on yellow fever vaccine responses in identical twins.

What was sequenced was CD4+ T cells sorted from blood. The clonotype was recovered from a woman under 30 in good health. V gene TRBV29-1 combines with J gene TRBJ2-5; 9 bases are shared with TRBD1. The CDR3 here is CSGGQGVTQYF. The CDR3 DNA is TGCAGCGGGGGACAGGGAGTGACCCAGTACTTC.